A single sample gave rise to the 24 T cell receptor beta chains below, sequenced in a study of tumor and adjacent non-tumor tissue in lung cancer. TCRbeta libraries were built with three rounds of nested PCR, modified from ARM-PCR. Using its own MiXCR run on the multiplex PCR reads, TCRdb lists one record per CDR3 protein. The table records roughly 140,000 distinct CDR3 sequences, approximately 66% of them present only once. RNA was extracted from bulk tissue without any cell sorting. The sequenced sample consisted of lung tumor tissue. The source is a man in his 60s with small cell lung cancer.

Comments on this clonotype: Because the CDR3 is missing its conserved closing phenylalanine or tryptophan, this is likely a read error. The genes are TRBV6-1 and TRBJ2-5; D gene unclear. Germline values: CDR1 MNHNS, CDR2 SASEGT. The germline V and J ends were trimmed by 6 bases and 5 bases, with 10 bases remaining between them. This CDR3 has 12 residues. CDR3 in amino acids: CASSGLGETQYS. The CDR3 bases are TGTGCCAGCAGCGGATTAGGGGAGACCCAGTACTCC.

The chain's CDR3 is CSAPESTGTSNVELFF. CDR3 sequence (DNA): TGCAGTGCCCCAGAAAGCACCGGGACTAGCAATGTGGAGCTGTTTTTT. The J gene is TRBJ2-2, the V gene TRBV20-1; TRBD2 agrees at 9 bases. Germline V CDR1 and CDR2: DFQATT, SNEGSKA (reference sequence). After removal of 6 bases from V and 10 bases from J, the junction contained 18 bases not matched to a gene. This CDR3 contains 16 residues.

V gene TRBV7-9 combines with J gene TRBJ1-1; D is ambiguous. Deletions cut 7 bases from V and 1 base from J, with 16 bases between. The CDR3 sequence is 15 residues long. Germline assignment: CDR1 SEHNR and CDR2 FQNEAQ (reference sequence). The CDR3 region has the DNA TGTGCCAGCATCCCCGTGTGGTGGGCGAACACTGAAGCTTTCTTT. It specifies CASIPVWWANTEAFF. Variable domain in full (rest from reference TRBV7-9 and TRBJ1-1): DTGVSQNPRHKITKRGQNVTFRCDPISEHNRLYWYRQTLGQGPEFLTYFQNEAQLEKSRLLSDRFSAERPKGSFSTLEIQRTEQGDSAMYLCASIPVWWANTEAFFGQGTRLTVV.

This clonotype showed up just a few times. The chain carries TRBV5-1 and TRBJ1-1; unclear D gene. V was pared by 0 bases and J by 5 bases, with 5 bases between. The germline V gene encodes CDR1 SGHRS and CDR2 YFSETQ. The CDR3 sequence is 12 residues long. CDR3 DNA: TGCGCCAGCAGCTTGGAGAGTACTGAAGCTTTCTTT. Its protein product is CASSLESTEAFF. The variable domain in full, completed from reference TRBV5-1 and TRBJ1-1, reads KAGVTQTPRYLIKTRGQQVTLSCSPISGHRSVSWYQQTPGQGLQFLFEYFSETQRNKGNFPGRFSGRQFSNSRSEMNVSTLELGDSALYLCASSLESTEAFFGQGTRLTVV.

This clonotype was detected ten times or more. This chain uses TRBV7-9 with TRBJ2-4; weak D call: TRBD1 (5 bases). Germline CDR1 and CDR2: SEHNR and FQNEAQ (reference sequence). The length of the CDR3 is 17 residues. The V gene lost 0 bases and the J gene lost 3 bases, with 15 bases spanning the gap. The CDR3 DNA is TGTGCCAGCAGCTTAGCAGGCAGTTCAACAGGCAAAAACATTCAGTACTTC. Protein product: CASSLAGSSTGKNIQYF. The variable domain in full, with the rest retrieved from reference TRBV7-9 and TRBJ2-4, is DTGVSQNPRHKITKRGQNVTFRCDPISEHNRLYWYRQTLGQGPEFLTYFQNEAQLEKSRLLSDRFSAERPKGSFSTLEIQRTEQGDSAMYLCASSLAGSSTGKNIQYFGAGTRLSVL.

CDR3 in amino acids: CASSLSQGFAEAFF. The CDR3 nucleotides are TGCGCCAGCAGCTTGTCCCAGGGTTTCGCTGAAGCTTTCTTT. The chain uses TRBV5-1 and TRBJ1-1, with D tentatively TRBD1 (5 bases). V was shortened by 1 base and J by 6 bases, with 13 bases between the two germline ends. Looked up from germline, CDR1 is SGHRS and CDR2 is YFSETQ. CDR3 size: 14 residues. Looking up the rest from reference TRBV5-1 and TRBJ1-1 gives the full variable domain: KAGVTQTPRYLIKTRGQQVTLSCSPISGHRSVSWYQQTPGQGLQFLFEYFSETQRNKGNFPGRFSGRQFSNSRSEMNVSTLELGDSALYLCASSLSQGFAEAFFGQGTRLTVV.

The chain uses TRBV20-1 and TRBJ2-3; 8 bases are a match to TRBD2. V was clipped by 0 bases and J by 4 bases; unmatched bases: 6. Looked up from germline, CDR1 is DFQATT and CDR2 is SNEGSKA (reference sequence). The CDR3 runs 15 residues. CDR3 in DNA: TGCAGTGCTAGAGATAACGGGAGGGCCCCAGATACGCAGTATTTT. As protein: CSARDNGRAPDTQYF.

This clonotype was recorded only once. The V and J genes are TRBV20-1 and TRBJ2-7; the D is unclear. The germline gives CDR1 DFQATT, CDR2 SNEGSKA (reference sequence). V was clipped by 8 bases and J by 8 bases, with 25 bases between them. The CDR3 covers 14 residues. DNA of the CDR3: TGCAGTACTATACGGGTCGAAGGGAAATACAAGCAGTACTTC. Its translation: CSTIRVEGKYKQYF.

With respect to this clonotype: The junction and the germline gene differ at one end; a read error may be behind it. V usage is TRBV11-2 and J usage is TRBJ2-3, with 8 bases fitting TRBD1. Germline assignment: CDR1 SGHAT and CDR2 FQNNGV. This CDR3 is built from 16 residues. As DNA, the CDR3 is TGTGCCAGCAGCCCCAGTGGGACAGGATTATCCGATACGCGGTATTTT. As protein: CASSPSGTGLSDTRYF.

V is TRBV20-1 and J is TRBJ2-5; either TRBD1 or TRBD2 may fit D (5 bases each). The V and J ends lost 0 bases and 2 bases respectively, with 10 bases between them. The CDR3 runs to 14 residues. The germline V gene has CDR1 DFQATT and CDR2 SNEGSKA (reference sequence). The CDR3 nucleotides are TGCAGTGCTAGAGATCGGGGCGGGCAAGAGACCCAGTACTTC. Translating it yields CSARDRGGQETQYF.

This clonotype has a handful of counts. This rearrangement joins TRBV12-3 or TRBV12-4 to TRBJ1-1; 10 bases map to TRBD1. The CDR3 spans 13 residues. The J segment lost 11 bases and the V segment lost 3 bases, leaving 6 bases of the junction unmatched. The CDR3, as DNA: TGTGCCAGCAGTTTGTACGGGACAGGGGAGGCTTTCTTT. Translated, it gives CASSLYGTGEAFF.

The chain couples TRBV11-3 to TRBJ2-1; D call uncertain. The V end lost 6 bases, the J end lost 6 bases, and 15 bases lay between the germline ends. Germline V lookup: CDR1 SGHNT, CDR2 YENEEA. The length of the CDR3 is 14 residues. In nucleotides, the CDR3 is TGTGCCAGCAGTTTGTCTCGAAGGAGCAATGAGCAGTTCTTC. It translates to CASSLSRRSNEQFF.

This clonotype was detected many times. CDR3 region: CASSEAAGYGYTF. The CDR3 DNA reads TGTGCCAGCAGTGAAGCGGCAGGGTATGGCTACACCTTC. The chain uses TRBV6-1 and TRBJ1-2; D may be TRBD1 (5 bases). The CDR3 length is 13 residues. Trimming took off 0 bases at V and 5 bases at J, with 7 bases between the two ends. CDR1 is MNHNS, CDR2 SASEGT, per germline.

V and J are TRBV6-5 and TRBJ2-7; perhaps TRBD1 as D (7 bases). Germline V gene lookup returns CDR1 MNHEY and CDR2 SVGAGI. The CDR3 runs 13 residues. The DNA of the CDR3 is TGTGCCACCAGTTACTCGAACCAGGGGGAGGTGTACGTC. Encoded protein: CATSYSNQGEVYV.

Concerning this clonotype: Mismatch with germline at one junction end may stem from a read error. The chain has TRBV11-3 and TRBJ2-3; D is possibly TRBD2 (6 bases). This CDR3 has 15 amino acids. Germline CDR1 and CDR2: SGHNT and YENEEA. For the CDR3, the DNA is TGTGCCAGCAGCCTGGGAGGAGTGGATACAGATGCGCAGTATTTT. Translation gives CASSLGGVDTDAQYF.

This clonotype was counted at least ten times. DNA of the CDR3: TGTGCCAGCAGCTTAGCTAGAGCCGGTGAGCAGTTCTTC. It specifies CASSLARAGEQFF. The chain uses TRBV11-3 and TRBJ2-1; D ambiguous. Germline CDR1 SGHNT, CDR2 YENEEA. Trimming cost V 1 base and J 9 bases, with 10 bases left between them. The CDR3 is 13 residues long.

The chain uses TRBV12-3 or TRBV12-4 and TRBJ2-3, with 8 bases aligning to TRBD2. The J segment lost 4 bases and the V segment lost 7 bases, leaving 7 bases of the junction unmatched. The CDR3 is 14 residues long. The CDR3 sequence: CASTSSGRPDTQYF. CDR3 DNA: TGTGCCAGCACCTCAAGCGGGAGACCAGATACGCAGTATTTT.

This chain connects TRBV20-1 to TRBJ2-1; 10 bases agree with TRBD2. The CDR3 runs to 15 residues. Losses at the gene ends were 5 bases for V and 3 bases for J; bases not matched to a gene: 7. CDR1 is DFQATT and CDR2 is SNEGSKA in the germline V gene (reference sequence). CDR3 sequence reads: CSALLAGVGYNEQFF. The CDR3 nucleotides are TGCAGTGCTCTGCTAGCGGGAGTTGGCTACAATGAGCAGTTCTTC.

In regard to this clonotype: The junction departs from the called germline gene at one end, perhaps through a read error. J is TRBJ2-3 and V is TRBV7-3, with a tentative D call TRBD1 (5 bases). CDR3 length: 15 residues. Germline V gene lookup returns CDR1 SGHTA and CDR2 FQGTGA. The CDR3 nucleotides read TGTGTCAGCAGCTCCCGACAGCGTGTAGGAGATACGCAGTATTTT. It translates to CVSSSRQRVGDTQYF. Full variable domain (remainder filled in from reference TRBV7-3 and TRBJ2-3): GAGVSQTPSNKVTEKGKYVELRCDPISGHTALYWYRQSLGQGPEFLIYFQGTGAADDSGLPNDRFFAVRPEGSVSTLKIQRTERGDSAVYLCVSSSRQRVGDTQYFGPGTRLTVL.

As to this clonotype: This sequence may be a read error, since a much larger clone differs from it by one base. V is TRBV11-1 and J is TRBJ2-7, with 9 bases identical to TRBD2. There are 16 residues in the CDR3. Germline V gene data show CDR1 as SGHAT and CDR2 as FQDESV (reference sequence). CDR3 amino acids: CVSSGGSGSLSYEQYF. CDR3 coding DNA: TGTGTCAGCAGCGGCGGTAGCGGGAGTCTTAGTTACGAGCAGTACTTC. The full variable domain, completed using reference TRBV11-1 and TRBJ2-7, is EAEVAQSPRYKITEKSQAVAFWCDPISGHATLYWYRQILGQGPELLVQFQDESVVDDSQLPKDRFSAERLKGVDSTLKIQPAELGDSAMYLCVSSGGSGSLSYEQYFGPGTRLTVT.

This clonotype was detected once. With a much larger clone just one base away, this may be a read error. The chain joins TRBV12-3 or TRBV12-4 to TRBJ2-1, with 7 nucleotides matching TRBD2. After removal of 7 bases from V and 8 bases from J, the junction contained 14 bases not matched to a gene. This CDR3 is built from 15 residues. This CDR3 reads CASIGGSSRHDEQFF. The CDR3 DNA is TGTGCCAGCATCGGGGGGTCTAGCAGGCATGATGAGCAGTTCTTC.

On this clonotype itself: At one boundary the junction diverges from the germline segment, which might be a read error. The chain employs TRBV20-1 and TRBJ2-3; 9 nucleotides match TRBD2. This CDR3 is built from 18 residues. From germline, CDR1 is DFQATT and CDR2 SNEGSKA (reference sequence). The CDR3 nucleotides are TGCAGTGCTGGATTAAGCGTCGATGGCGGGAGGGCCGGAGATACGCAATATTTT. It specifies CSAGLSVDGGRAGDTQYF.

This chain connects TRBV5-1 to TRBJ2-1; 16 bases fit TRBD2. The CDR3 runs to 17 residues. Per the germline V gene, CDR1 is SGHRS and CDR2 is YFSETQ. CDR3 sequence (DNA): TGCGTCAGTAGCCAGGGACTAGCGGGAGGGCCGGTGGATGAGCAGTTCTTC. This gives the protein CVSSQGLAGGPVDEQFF.

About this clonotype itself: Lacking the conserved final phenylalanine or tryptophan, this CDR3 likely reflects a read error. The rearrangement uses TRBV11-2 and TRBJ2-5; 8 positions match TRBD2. Germline V lookup: CDR1 SGHAT, CDR2 FQNNGV. With V trimmed by 7 bases and J by 5 bases, 9 bases remained unmatched. There are 14 residues in the CDR3. CDR3 region: CASNPRTSRETQYL. Here the CDR3 DNA reads TGTGCCAGCAACCCAAGGACTAGCCGGGAGACCCAGTACTTA.